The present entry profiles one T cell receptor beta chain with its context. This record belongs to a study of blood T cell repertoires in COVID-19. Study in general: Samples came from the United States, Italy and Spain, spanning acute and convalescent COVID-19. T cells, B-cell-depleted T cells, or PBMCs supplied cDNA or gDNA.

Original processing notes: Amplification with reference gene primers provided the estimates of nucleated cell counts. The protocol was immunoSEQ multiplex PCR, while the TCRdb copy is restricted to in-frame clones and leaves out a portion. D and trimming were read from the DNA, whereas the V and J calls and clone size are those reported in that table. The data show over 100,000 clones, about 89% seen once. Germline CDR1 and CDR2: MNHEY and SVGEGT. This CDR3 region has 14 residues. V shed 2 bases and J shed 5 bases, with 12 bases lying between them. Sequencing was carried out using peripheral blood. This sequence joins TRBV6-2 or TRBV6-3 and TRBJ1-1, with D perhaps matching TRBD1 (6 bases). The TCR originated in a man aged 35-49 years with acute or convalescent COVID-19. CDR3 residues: CASSYEGEVTEAFF. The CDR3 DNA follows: TGTGCCAGCAGTTACGAGGGGGAAGTGACTGAAGCTTTCTTT.